These 31 T cell receptor beta chains were sequenced from one sample in a study of cytotoxic CD8 clonotypes in ibrutinib-treated CLL. Using immunoSEQ multiplex PCR, the repertoire was profiled, and TCRdb retains in-frame clones only, with some absent. The table shows some 200,000 clones, with 79% occurring only once. Material: PBMCs, obtained after 12 months of ibrutinib treatment. The receptors come from a human donor with chronic lymphocytic leukemia.

V and J are TRBV11-2 and TRBJ2-5, with a possible D match to TRBD1 (6 bases). There are 13 residues in the CDR3. Germline V CDR1 and CDR2: SGHAT, FQNNGV. The V end was cut by 5 bases, the J end by 4 bases, with 11 bases between. Written as DNA, the CDR3 is TGTGCCAGCAGCGGGGGCCAGGGAGAGACCCAGTACTTC. Translating gives CASSGGQGETQYF.

The chain has TRBV6-5 and TRBJ2-1; perhaps TRBD1 as D (5 bases). V was clipped by 2 bases and J by 8 bases, with 13 bases between them. Germline V gene lookup returns CDR1 MNHEY and CDR2 SVGAGI. The CDR3 spans 14 residues. For the CDR3, the DNA is TGTGCCAGCAGTTACGGACGATGGGGCGATGAGCAGTTCTTC. Encoded protein: CASSYGRWGDEQFF.

The rearrangement links TRBV2 to TRBJ2-3; TRBD1 or TRBD2 may be the D gene (5 bases each). This CDR3 is built from 13 residues. The V and J ends lost 6 bases and 8 bases respectively, with 15 bases between them. Germline loops: CDR1 SNHLY, CDR2 FYNNEI. The CDR3 DNA reads TGTGCCAGCAGGGGGGACCCCCGGGGTACGCAGTATTTT. Translation: CASRGDPRGTQYF.

J is TRBJ1-5 and V is TRBV6-5; 9 bases map to TRBD1. The CDR3 loop spans 15 amino acids. Unmatched junction bases numbered 9, after V lost 6 bases and J lost 6 bases. Germline CDR1 is MNHEY and CDR2 is SVGAGI. CDR3 loop: CASSSQGAGGQPQHF. CDR3 DNA sequence: TGTGCCAGCAGCTCACAGGGGGCGGGGGGTCAGCCCCAGCATTTT.

This clone was found a few times. This chain uses TRBV5-1 with TRBJ1-3; no clear D gene. The CDR3 runs to 15 residues. The V end lost 0 bases, the J end lost 4 bases, and 11 bases lay between the germline ends. The germline gives CDR1 SGHRS, CDR2 YFSETQ. CDR3 loop: CASSLDLGLGNTIYF. CDR3 nucleotides: TGCGCCAGCAGCTTGGACCTGGGATTGGGAAACACCATATATTTT. The complete variable domain, with remaining parts taken from reference TRBV5-1 and TRBJ1-3, reads KAGVTQTPRYLIKTRGQQVTLSCSPISGHRSVSWYQQTPGQGLQFLFEYFSETQRNKGNFPGRFSGRQFSNSRSEMNVSTLELGDSALYLCASSLDLGLGNTIYFGEGSWLTVV.

The chain uses TRBV14 and TRBJ1-1, with D hard to call. The CDR3 has 12 amino acids. In germline, CDR1 is SGHDN, CDR2 FVKESK. Trimming took off 1 base at V and 7 bases at J, with 7 bases between the two ends. The CDR3 protein is CASSQGRSEAFF. CDR3 DNA sequence: TGTGCCAGCAGCCAAGGGCGGAGTGAAGCTTTCTTT.

This chain joins TRBV30 and TRBJ2-7, with D unclear. V was trimmed by 0 bases and J by 3 bases, leaving 15 bases between them. Germline V lookup: CDR1 GTSNPN, CDR2 SVGIG (reference sequence). The CDR3 spans 15 residues. The CDR3 bases are TGTGCCTGGAGTGTTATCCGAACCTCTCTCTACGAGCAGTACTTC. This translates into CAWSVIRTSLYEQYF.

V gene TRBV18 combines with J gene TRBJ2-4, with D uncertain. There are 17 residues in the CDR3. V lost 5 bases, J lost 0 bases, and 17 bases lay in between. Germline CDR1 KGHSH, CDR2 LQKENI. CDR3 protein: CASSTFVDLLAKNIQYF. In DNA form, the CDR3 reads TGTGCCAGCTCAACTTTCGTGGACCTACTAGCCAAAAACATTCAGTACTTC.

The chain combines TRBV2 with TRBJ2-7; perhaps D is TRBD1 or TRBD2 (5 bases each). The CDR3 totals 12 residues. The V gene's germline CDR1 is SNHLY and CDR2 FYNNEI. Trimming took 4 bases from V and 5 from J, leaving 9 bases between them. CDR3 in DNA: TGTGCCAGCAGTGTGGGGGTCCACGAGCAGTACTTC. Protein product: CASSVGVHEQYF.

This clone was counted only a few times. The rearrangement links TRBV14 to TRBJ1-3; D gene unclear. V was shortened by 1 base and J by 0 bases, with 1 base between the two germline ends. CDR3 length equals 13 residues. The germline V gene has CDR1 SGHDN and CDR2 FVKESK. The CDR3 DNA reads as TGTGCCAGCAGCCAAGTCTCTGGAAACACCATATATTTT. It encodes CASSQVSGNTIYF.

This CDR3 is CASSETLAGDPGELFF. CDR3 nucleotide sequence: TGCGCCAGCAGTGAAACGTTAGCGGGAGACCCCGGGGAGCTGTTTTTT. This chain connects TRBV10-2 to TRBJ2-2; 9 nucleotides line up with TRBD2. V lost 3 bases, J lost 6 bases, and 8 bases stayed unmatched. The CDR3 runs 16 residues. Looked up from germline, CDR1 is WSHSY and CDR2 is SAAADI.

This rearrangement joins TRBV30 to TRBJ2-7; D not certain. Germline V gives CDR1 GTSNPN, CDR2 SVGIG (reference sequence). With 2 bases removed from V and 0 bases from J, the gap between germline ends came to 11 bases. This CDR3 spans 14 amino acids. For the CDR3, the DNA is TGTGCCTGGAGTTTACAGATAAGCTCCTACGAGCAGTACTTC. It specifies CAWSLQISSYEQYF.

The CDR3 sequence is CATSGGAGYGYTF. Here the CDR3 DNA reads TGTGCCACCTCTGGAGGGGCGGGGTATGGCTACACCTTC. The V and J genes are TRBV21-1 and TRBJ1-2. TRBV21-1 is a recognized pseudogene. The CDR3 sequence is 13 residues long.

The chain couples TRBV18 to TRBJ1-1; D is unresolved. Germline CDR1 is KGHSH and CDR2 is LQKENI. The CDR3 runs to 12 residues. V was clipped by 5 bases and J by 5 bases, with 9 bases between them. In nucleotides, the CDR3 is TGTGCCAGCTCAATTTTCGGAACTGAAGCTTTCTTT. It translates to CASSIFGTEAFF.

The CDR3 DNA reads TGTGCCAGCAGCTTAGGAGCCAGGGGAGATGAAAAACTGTTTTTT. It is translated as CASSLGARGDEKLFF. The J gene is TRBJ1-4, the V gene TRBV7-8; a weak D match, TRBD1 (6 bases). The CDR3 loop spans 15 amino acids. The V gene's germline CDR1 is SGHVS and CDR2 FQNEAQ. The germline V and J ends were trimmed by 1 base and 6 bases, with 12 bases remaining between them.

The chain recombines TRBV28 with TRBJ2-5; D gene uncertain. The CDR3 length is 11 residues. Germline CDR1 reads MDHEN; CDR2 reads SYDVKM. The V end lost 6 bases, the J end lost 2 bases, and 4 bases lay between the germline ends. This CDR3 is CASSQQETQYF. The CDR3 nucleotides read TGTGCCAGCAGCCAGCAAGAGACCCAGTACTTC.

This clone turned up a few times. The chain has TRBV5-6 and TRBJ1-2; possible D gene TRBD1, 6 bases. Germline V gene lookup returns CDR1 SGHDT and CDR2 YYEEEE. Trimming pared 4 bases from V and 3 bases from J, leaving 13 bases between. This CDR3 has 14 residues. The CDR3 DNA reads as TGTGCCAGCAGCACCCAAGGGGGACACTATGGCTACACCTTC. Amino acids: CASSTQGGHYGYTF.

This clone was detected only once. The V and J genes are TRBV7-3 and TRBJ2-2, with D unresolved. CDR1 and CDR2 (germline): SGHTA, FQGTGA. This CDR3 is 13 amino acids long. V lost 6 bases to trimming and J lost 6 bases, with 11 bases between them. The CDR3 DNA is TGTGCCAGCAGATCTAACCCCCCCGGGGAGCTGTTTTTT. Its protein is CASRSNPPGELFF.

CDR3 sequence (DNA): TGCGCCAGCAGCTTGGTGGGACAGTCAGCAACTAATGAAAAACTGTTTTTT. Its translation: CASSLVGQSATNEKLFF. J is TRBJ1-4 and V is TRBV5-1; 7 bases are shared with TRBD1. The CDR3 consists of 17 residues. Germline V gene lookup returns CDR1 SGHRS and CDR2 YFSETQ. Trimming removed 0 bases from V and 0 bases from J; junction bases left unmatched: 5.

V is TRBV5-1 and J is TRBJ2-7; tentative D call: TRBD2 (5 bases). The germline V and J ends were trimmed by 3 bases and 0 bases, with 13 bases remaining between them. Germline CDR1 and CDR2: SGHRS and YFSETQ. CDR3 size: 15 residues. CDR3 bases: TGCGCCAGCAGCTGGGCCGGAGCGGACTCCTACGAGCAGTACTTC. It specifies CASSWAGADSYEQYF. The whole variable domain, filled in from reference TRBV5-1 and TRBJ2-7, reads KAGVTQTPRYLIKTRGQQVTLSCSPISGHRSVSWYQQTPGQGLQFLFEYFSETQRNKGNFPGRFSGRQFSNSRSEMNVSTLELGDSALYLCASSWAGADSYEQYFGPGTRLTVT.

V is TRBV6-7 and J is TRBJ2-7; 14 bases are a match to TRBD2. TRBV6-7 is given ORF status, its function remaining uncertain. The trim removed 6 bases at V and 3 bases at J, leaving 13 bases unmatched. The CDR3 has 18 amino acids. The DNA for the CDR3 is TGTGCCAGCAGCGCGTTACCGGGACTAGCGGGAGCAAACTACGAGCAGTACTTC. Translated: CASSALPGLAGANYEQYF.

This rearrangement joins TRBV11-2 to TRBJ2-2, with D perhaps assigned TRBD1 or TRBD2 (6 bases each). CDR1 SGHAT and CDR2 FQNNGV come from the germline V gene. Trimming took 5 bases from V and 7 from J, leaving 17 bases between them. The CDR3 consists of 15 residues. The CDR3 DNA follows: TGTGCCAGCAGCCGCGCCGGGGGCATTGGCGGGGAGCTGTTTTTT. Translation gives CASSRAGGIGGELFF.

The chain recombines TRBV6-5 with TRBJ1-2; 8 bases agree with TRBD1. In germline, CDR1 is MNHEY, CDR2 SVGAGI. V dropped 4 bases and J dropped 7; count of bases not matched to a gene: 8. The CDR3 totals 14 residues. CDR3 in DNA: TGTGCCAGCAGTTCCCAGGGGGCTTGGGGTGGCTACACCTTC. Its protein product is CASSSQGAWGGYTF.

Only one count was recorded for this clone. The V gene is TRBV2, the J gene TRBJ2-2; no clear D gene. The CDR3 totals 10 residues. V lost 5 bases and J 10 bases, leaving 5 bases between the germline ends. Per the germline V gene, CDR1 is SNHLY and CDR2 is FYNNEI. The CDR3 reads CASSTKELFF. DNA of the CDR3: TGTGCCAGCAGTACCAAGGAGCTGTTTTTT.

This clone was seen a handful of times. In DNA, the CDR3 is TGTGCCAGCAGCTCCCTGCGGACAGGGAACTATGGCTACACCTTC. Its protein is CASSSLRTGNYGYTF. The genes are TRBV11-1 and TRBJ1-2, with 8 bases identical to TRBD1. CDR3 length: 15 residues. The ends lost 4 bases at V and 2 bases at J; junction bases unmatched: 6. Germline V gene lookup returns CDR1 SGHAT and CDR2 FQDESV (reference sequence).

Here the CDR3 DNA reads TGCGCCAGCAGCTTTACAGGGGGCAAGGGATACGAGCAGTACTTC. This gives the protein CASSFTGGKGYEQYF. The rearrangement links TRBV5-1 to TRBJ2-7; 9 bases map to TRBD1. V lost 2 bases to trimming and J lost 4 bases; unmatched junction nucleotides: 7. Germline CDR1 reads SGHRS; CDR2 reads YFSETQ. The CDR3 totals 15 residues.

The V call is TRBV2, the J call TRBJ2-1; D may be TRBD1 (6 bases). V lost 8 bases and J 6 bases, leaving 14 bases between the germline ends. CDR3 length: 13 amino acids. In germline, CDR1 is SNHLY, CDR2 FYNNEI. The CDR3 region has the DNA TGTGCCAGCTCTGTCGAAGGGGGCAATGAGCAGTTCTTC. Translated, it gives CASSVEGGNEQFF. The variable domain in full, completed from reference TRBV2 and TRBJ2-1, reads EPEVTQTPSHQVTQMGQEVILRCVPISNHLYFYWYRQILGQKVEFLVSFYNNEISEKSEIFDDQFSVERPDGSNFTLKIRSTKLEDSAMYFCASSVEGGNEQFFGPGTRLTVL.

This chain links TRBV4-2 with TRBJ2-7; 9 bases are shared with TRBD1. CDR1 is LGHNA, CDR2 YNFKEQ, per germline. This CDR3 is built from 17 residues. After removal of 3 bases from V and 4 bases from J, the junction contained 13 bases not matched to a gene. CDR3 sequence (DNA): TGTGCCAGCAGCCAGAATACCCCGGGACAGGGAACGTACGAGCAGTACTTC. This sequence encodes CASSQNTPGQGTYEQYF.

J is TRBJ2-4 and V is TRBV10-3, with D tentatively TRBD1 (6 bases). Germline V gives CDR1 ENHRY, CDR2 SYGVKD. The CDR3 has 15 amino acids. V was shortened by 10 bases and J by 6 bases, with 22 bases between the two germline ends. CDR3 in DNA: TGTGCCACCAAACAGGGTCTGGGTGCTAGAAACATTCAGTACTTC. Protein sequence: CATKQGLGARNIQYF.

The chain joins TRBV7-8 to TRBJ1-2, with 9 bases that match TRBD1. Germline V gene data show CDR1 as SGHVS and CDR2 as FQNEAQ. J gave up 4 bases and V 2 bases, and 5 bases lay outside the gene matches. This CDR3 contains 15 residues. The CDR3 is CASSLRQGEGYGYTF. CDR3 DNA: TGTGCCAGCAGCTTAAGACAGGGGGAGGGCTATGGCTACACCTTC.

This clone was recorded once. The rearrangement uses TRBV30 and TRBJ1-2; D may be TRBD1 (5 bases). The ends were cut back, 0 bases at V and 3 bases at J, with 29 bases in the middle. The V gene's germline CDR1 is GTSNPN and CDR2 SVGIG (reference sequence). The CDR3 has 20 amino acids. The CDR3 coding sequence is TGTGCCTGGAGTGTATCAGCGGCCTCTTCGGGGGGGAGGATGGACTATGGCTACACCTTC. Its translation is CAWSVSAASSGGRMDYGYTF.